These 21 T cell receptor beta chains were all obtained from the same sample, sequenced in a study of regulatory T cells in long-lasting Graves disease. The time point here: newly diagnosed GD, antithyroid drugs for less than 3 months. The authors made the TCR library using RNA they extracted from PBMCs. Arm-PCR with iRepertoire HTBI primers amplified the CDR3 regions for these TCR beta libraries. TCRdb recomputed calls from the multiplex PCR reads with MiXCR, one row per CDR3 protein. The data hold some 560,000 distinct CDR3 sequences, with 15% to 20% observed a single time. The same data also contributed to another study, on T cells in Graves' hyperthyroidism and ophthalmopathy.

Sequencing used peripheral blood mononuclear cells (PBMCs), obtained at new diagnosis, from a patient treated with antithyroid drugs. Receptors originate from a woman aged 40-60 years with Graves disease.

This clonotype was seen at least ten times. V usage is TRBV2 and J usage is TRBJ2-3; a weak D match, TRBD1 (5 bases). The CDR3 is 13 amino acids. Germline V gene sequence: CDR1 SNHLY, CDR2 FYNNEI. The germline V and J ends were trimmed by 8 bases and 2 bases, with 11 bases remaining between them. This CDR3 reads CASHGHNTDTQYF. The CDR3 region has the DNA TGTGCCAGCCATGGACACAACACAGATACGCAGTATTTT.

This clonotype has ten or more counts. This chain connects TRBV6-1 to TRBJ1-1; no clear D gene. V shed 4 bases and J shed 4 bases, with 13 bases lying between them. The CDR3 runs to 14 residues. CDR1 and CDR2 (germline): MNHNS, SASEGT. CDR3 region: CASSVFGVATEAFF. As DNA, the CDR3 is TGTGCCAGCAGTGTATTCGGGGTTGCCACTGAAGCTTTCTTT.

The sample holds many counts of this clonotype. This sequence joins TRBV6-5 and TRBJ1-2; 8 bases line up with TRBD1. The V segment lost 4 bases and the J segment 6 bases; nucleotides outside the gene matches: 10. The CDR3 is 15 amino acids. The V gene's germline CDR1 is MNHEY and CDR2 SVGAGI. In DNA, the CDR3 is TGTGCCAGCAGTTGGGCGGGCAGGGGGCCGAATGGCTACACCTTC. This encodes CASSWAGRGPNGYTF.

V usage is TRBV7-9 and J usage is TRBJ1-2, with D maybe TRBD1 (6 bases). This CDR3 region has 16 residues. Germline V CDR1 and CDR2: SEHNR, FQNEAQ (reference sequence). V was cut by 2 bases and J by 4 bases, with 17 bases left in between. CDR3 bases: TGTGCCAGCAGCTTAAGGACAGAACCACCCGGCTATGGCTACACCTTC. It translates to CASSLRTEPPGYGYTF.

In this sample, this clonotype turned up many times. CDR3 coding DNA: TGTGCCAGCAGTTTATCCCCCGGGGCGTTGGACACTGAAGCTTTCTTT. Protein product: CASSLSPGALDTEAFF. V usage is TRBV28 and J usage is TRBJ1-1; D might be TRBD1 (5 bases). The length of the CDR3 is 16 residues. V lost 1 base and J 3 bases, leaving 15 bases between the germline ends. Germline V CDR1 and CDR2: MDHEN, SYDVKM.

The sample holds a few counts of this clonotype. The genes are TRBV29-1 and TRBJ1-4, with no clear D. The length of the CDR3 is 12 residues. With 5 bases removed from V and 8 bases from J, the gap between germline ends came to 12 bases. CDR1 is SQVTM, CDR2 ANQGSEA, per germline. CDR3 bases: TGCAGCGTTCTTAGGGAGGGCGAAAAACTGTTTTTT. Translating gives CSVLREGEKLFF.

The chain recombines TRBV27 with TRBJ1-2; possibly TRBD1 for D (6 bases). Trimming took 6 bases from V and 2 from J, leaving 16 bases between them. Germline V gives CDR1 MNHEY, CDR2 SMNVEV (reference sequence). The CDR3 runs to 15 residues. CDR3: CASRSSGASNYGYTF. The CDR3 coding sequence is TGTGCCAGCAGGTCATCAGGGGCCTCCAACTATGGCTACACCTTC.

The chain combines TRBV30 with TRBJ2-5; 7 bases are a match to TRBD1. Germline assignment: CDR1 GTSNPN and CDR2 SVGIG (reference sequence). The CDR3 loop spans 12 amino acids. Trimming removed 4 bases from V and 5 bases from J; junction bases left unmatched: 4. CDR3 nucleotide sequence: TGTGCCTGGACGAGGGGGCCGGAGACCCAGTACTTC. Translated: CAWTRGPETQYF. Supplemented by reference TRBV30 and TRBJ2-5, the full variable domain reads SQTIHQWPATLVQPVGSPLSLECTVEGTSNPNLYWYRQAAGRGLQLLFYSVGIGQISSEVPQNLSASRPQDRQFILSSKKLLLSDSGFYLCAWTRGPETQYFGPGTRLLVL.

This clonotype was found once. The CDR3 end shows no conserved phenylalanine or tryptophan, and so a read error is likely. This chain links TRBV7-2 with TRBJ1-2; TRBD1 agrees at 7 bases. In germline, CDR1 is SGHTA, CDR2 FQGNSA. With V trimmed by 5 bases and J by 4 bases, 4 bases remained unmatched. The length of the CDR3 is 13 residues. The CDR3 nucleotides read TGTGCCAGCAGCCCCCGGGACAGCTATGGCTACACCTCC. It encodes CASSPRDSYGYTS.

The J gene is TRBJ1-1, the V gene TRBV7-9, with 10 bases identical to TRBD1. V trimming: 5 bases; J trimming: 2 bases; junction bases outside the gene matches: 5. Looked up from germline, CDR1 is SEHNR and CDR2 is FQNEAQ (reference sequence). CDR3 length equals 15 residues. The CDR3 DNA reads TGTGCCAGCAGCGTCGCGACAGGGGGCAACACTGAAGCTTTCTTT. Encoded protein: CASSVATGGNTEAFF.

This clonotype occurred many times. This rearrangement joins TRBV10-1 to TRBJ1-1; a weak D match, TRBD1 (6 bases). With 0 bases removed from V and 1 base from J, the gap between germline ends came to 9 bases. Germline CDR1 reads WNHNN; CDR2 reads SYGVQD (reference sequence). CDR3 length: 15 amino acids. The CDR3 sequence is CASSESLDRNTEAFF. The CDR3 DNA sequence: TGCGCCAGCAGTGAGTCACTGGACAGGAACACTGAAGCTTTCTTT.

This clonotype was seen ten or more times. The J gene is TRBJ1-1, the V gene TRBV27; D gene ambiguous. In germline, CDR1 is MNHEY, CDR2 SMNVEV (reference sequence). This CDR3 has 12 residues. Trimming removed 5 bases at V and 3 bases at J, with 7 bases between. The CDR3 sequence is CASSAYYTEAFF. The CDR3, as DNA: TGTGCCAGCAGTGCTTACTACACTGAAGCTTTCTTT.

This clonotype came up many times. V and J are TRBV28 and TRBJ1-4, with 8 bases aligning to TRBD1. This CDR3 spans 16 amino acids. Germline V gives CDR1 MDHEN, CDR2 SYDVKM. V lost 8 bases to trimming and J lost 4 bases; unmatched junction nucleotides: 12. CDR3 protein: CASRRPGRGLNEKLFF. The CDR3 DNA reads as TGTGCCAGCCGGAGGCCGGGCAGGGGGCTTAATGAAAAACTGTTTTTT.

This clonotype was observed at least ten times. This chain links TRBV12-3 or TRBV12-4 with TRBJ2-7; TRBD2 is a possible D gene (6 bases). The CDR3 contains 13 residues. V lost 5 bases to trimming and J lost 0 bases, with 8 bases between them. CDR3 sequence reads: CASSRDSSYEQYF. CDR3 sequence (DNA): TGTGCCAGCAGTCGGGACTCCTCCTACGAGCAGTACTTC.

This clonotype turned up a few times. For the CDR3, the DNA is TGTGCCAGCAGTCGCGACAGGGGGCGGACCGGGGAGCTGTTTTTT. Translating it yields CASSRDRGRTGELFF. The chain uses TRBV6-1 and TRBJ2-2, with 10 positions matching TRBD1. Trimming took 5 bases from V and 5 from J; bases not matched to a gene: 5. Germline assignment: CDR1 MNHNS and CDR2 SASEGT. CDR3 length equals 15 residues.

DNA of the CDR3: TGTGCCAGCAGCTTAGGGTCGGGGGGATTCAATGAGCAGTTCTTC. It yields the protein CASSLGSGGFNEQFF. The V call is TRBV3-1, the J call TRBJ2-1; 7 positions agree with TRBD2. Trimming at V came to 5 bases and at J to 6 bases, leaving 10 bases not matched to a gene. Germline CDR1 LGHDT, CDR2 YNNKEL (reference sequence). The CDR3 contains 15 residues.

This clonotype was observed many times. This chain joins TRBV28 and TRBJ1-6; tentative D call: TRBD1 (5 bases). Deletions cut 7 bases from V and 6 bases from J, with 16 bases between. Germline CDR1 reads MDHEN; CDR2 reads SYDVKM. There are 15 residues in the CDR3. The CDR3 sequence is CASTRRGRGNSPLHF. The CDR3 nucleotides are TGTGCCAGCACCAGACGGGGAAGGGGTAATTCACCCCTCCACTTT.

Points on this clonotype: This may come from a read error, since a much larger clone is one base off. The chain is built from TRBV18 and TRBJ1-1; a weak D match, TRBD1 (5 bases). Germline V lookup: CDR1 KGHSH, CDR2 LQKENI. CDR3 length: 15 amino acids. The CDR3: CASTPIGGGNTEAFF. As DNA, the CDR3 is TGTGCCAGCACACCGATCGGGGGAGGGAACACTGAAGCTTTCTTT. The whole variable domain, filled in from reference TRBV18 and TRBJ1-1, reads NAGVMQNPRHLVRRRGQEARLRCSPMKGHSHVYWYRQLPEEGLKFMVYLQKENIIDESGMPKERFSAEFPKEGPSILRIQQVVRGDSAAYFCASTPIGGGNTEAFFGQGTRLTVV.

This clonotype has a count of ten or more. The CDR3 reads CASSQEWTGGTGELFF. The CDR3 coding sequence is TGTGCCAGCAGCCAAGAATGGACAGGAGGGACCGGGGAGCTGTTTTTT. V and J are TRBV3-1 and TRBJ2-2; tentative D call: TRBD1 (7 bases). Looked up from germline, CDR1 is LGHDT and CDR2 is YNNKEL (reference sequence). CDR3 length: 16 amino acids. V was cut by 0 bases and J by 5 bases, with 13 bases left in between.

The chain is built from TRBV4-1 and TRBJ2-7; D may be TRBD1 (6 bases). The germline CDR1 and CDR2 sequences are MGHRA and YSYEKL. Trimming removed 1 base from V and 2 bases from J, with 12 bases in between. The CDR3 is made up of 15 amino acids. CDR3 protein: CASSQAQGSTYEQYF. The DNA for the CDR3 is TGCGCCAGCAGCCAAGCGCAGGGGAGCACCTACGAGCAGTACTTC.

This clonotype was seen repeatedly, ten times or more. The rearrangement joins TRBV2 to TRBJ1-2; D is unresolved. Germline lookup yields CDR1 SNHLY and CDR2 FYNNEI. The CDR3 consists of 12 residues. The ends were cut back, 4 bases at V and 4 bases at J, with 7 bases in the middle. CDR3 coding DNA: TGTGCCAGCAGTGCTGCTGGCTATGGCTACACCTTC. It codes for CASSAAGYGYTF.